The rows below give T cell receptor beta chains drawn from one sample of a study of CD8+ T cells in alopecia areata. Profiling relied on immunoSEQ multiplex PCR, and the TCRdb table lists in-frame clones only, not all of them. The sample contains 130,000 to 150,000 clones, approximately 50% of which appear only once. Material: CD4+ T cells sorted from blood, obtained at week 0. The receptors shown here come from a human donor with alopecia areata. Each CDR3 is given with its conserved first and last residue. Fields, in order: J gene, clone size, D gene, V gene, CDR3 DNA, CDR3 protein. D genes are given only for firm matches. The size entry is marked missing in some rows and otherwise reads once, few, many or a size class.

J gene: TRBJ1-2
clone size: NA
D gene: TRBD1
V gene: TRBV19
CDR3 DNA: TGTGCCAGTAGTATGGACAGGGGGCGATCCGGCTACACCTTC
CDR3 protein: CASSMDRGRSGYTF

J gene: TRBJ2-5
clone size: NA
D gene: TRBD2
V gene: TRBV7-2
CDR3 DNA: TGTGCCAGCAGCCCCACAGGGAGTGGGGCTAGCGGGAGATCGGAGACCCAGTACTTC
CDR3 protein: CASSPTGSGASGRSETQYF

J gene: TRBJ1-2
clone size: NA
D gene: TRBD1
V gene: TRBV20-1
CDR3 DNA: TGCAGTGCTAGGGGGACAGGTGGCACCTTC
CDR3 protein: CSARGTGGTF

J gene: TRBJ2-1
clone size: NA
D gene: NA
V gene: TRBV30
CDR3 DNA: TGTGCCTGCGGACGTAGCTCCTACAATGAGCAGTTCTTC
CDR3 protein: CACGRSSYNEQFF

J gene: TRBJ2-5
clone size: NA
D gene: TRBD1
V gene: TRBV25-1
CDR3 DNA: TGTGCCAGCAGTGACCGACAGGGGGCGGGGGAGACCCAGTACTTC
CDR3 protein: CASSDRQGAGETQYF

J gene: TRBJ2-3
clone size: NA
D gene: NA
V gene: TRBV30
CDR3 DNA: TGTGCCTGGAGCCTGACCCCTGCCACCGTAGATACGCAGTATTTT
CDR3 protein: CAWSLTPATVDTQYF

J gene: TRBJ1-2
clone size: NA
D gene: NA
V gene: TRBV4-3
CDR3 DNA: TGCGCCAGCAGCCAAGGGGATAATGGGAATAACATCTATGGCTACACCTTC
CDR3 protein: CASSQGDNGNNIYGYTF

J gene: TRBJ1-2
clone size: NA
D gene: TRBD1
V gene: TRBV27
CDR3 DNA: TGTGCCAGCAACCCAATCTGGACAGGGTTACCGAGGGGCTACACCTTC
CDR3 protein: CASNPIWTGLPRGYTF

J gene: TRBJ2-3
clone size: NA
D gene: NA
V gene: TRBV7-2
CDR3 DNA: TGTGCCAGCAGCTTAGACCCTAGACTGAGCACAGATACGCAGTATTTT
CDR3 protein: CASSLDPRLSTDTQYF

J gene: TRBJ2-1
clone size: NA
D gene: TRBD1
V gene: TRBV29-1
CDR3 DNA: TGCAGCGTTGATAGGACAGGGGTAAATGAGCAGTTCTTC
CDR3 protein: CSVDRTGVNEQFF

J gene: TRBJ2-7
clone size: NA
D gene: NA
V gene: TRBV29-1
CDR3 DNA: TGCACCTGCGGAAGTCGGACGGGCGCACCATCCTACGAGCAGTACTTC
CDR3 protein: CTCGSRTGAPSYEQYF

J gene: TRBJ1-1
clone size: NA
D gene: TRBD1
V gene: TRBV27
CDR3 DNA: TGTGCCAGCAATACCGTCCCGGGACAGCATGCTTTCTTT
CDR3 protein: CASNTVPGQHAFF

J gene: TRBJ2-3
clone size: few
D gene: NA
V gene: TRBV29-1
CDR3 DNA: TGCAGCGTTGGGACGGGAGGCACAGATACGCAGTATTTT
CDR3 protein: CSVGTGGTDTQYF

J gene: TRBJ2-5
clone size: few
D gene: TRBD2
V gene: TRBV5-1
CDR3 DNA: TGCGCCAGCAGCTCGGGACTAGCGGGAGTAGAGACCCAGTACTTC
CDR3 protein: CASSSGLAGVETQYF

J gene: TRBJ1-4
clone size: NA
D gene: NA
V gene: TRBV30
CDR3 DNA: TGTGCCTGGAATGACCCGGCAGCTTCTAATGAAAAACTGTTTTTT
CDR3 protein: CAWNDPAASNEKLFF

J gene: TRBJ1-1
clone size: few
D gene: NA
V gene: TRBV7-2
CDR3 DNA: TGTGCCAGCAGCTTATCGCGCAGTGAAGCTTTCTTT
CDR3 protein: CASSLSRSEAFF

J gene: TRBJ2-2
clone size: NA
D gene: NA
V gene: TRBV7-2
CDR3 DNA: TGTGCCAGCAGCTTACTAGTGAACACCGGGGAGCTGTTTTTT
CDR3 protein: CASSLLVNTGELFF

J gene: TRBJ1-5
clone size: NA
D gene: NA
V gene: TRBV19
CDR3 DNA: TGTGCCAGTAGTGAACAGGGAGGTCAGCCCCAGCATTTT
CDR3 protein: CASSEQGGQPQHF

J gene: TRBJ2-7
clone size: NA
D gene: TRBD2
V gene: TRBV5-1
CDR3 DNA: TGCGCCAGCAGCCCGGTAGCGGGAACCTACGAGCAGTACTTC
CDR3 protein: CASSPVAGTYEQYF

J gene: TRBJ1-2
clone size: NA
D gene: NA
V gene: TRBV29-1
CDR3 DNA: TGCAGCGTGGGGGAGGAGGGCTACACCTTC
CDR3 protein: CSVGEEGYTF

J gene: TRBJ2-5
clone size: few
D gene: TRBD2
V gene: TRBV30
CDR3 DNA: TGTGCCTGGCGATTAGCGGGAGTGCAGACCCAGTACTTC
CDR3 protein: CAWRLAGVQTQYF

J gene: TRBJ2-7
clone size: few
D gene: NA
V gene: TRBV7-3
CDR3 DNA: TGTGCCAGCAGCCCAGGCCGTAGGTACGAGCAGTACTTC
CDR3 protein: CASSPGRRYEQYF

J gene: TRBJ1-5
clone size: few
D gene: NA
V gene: TRBV7-8
CDR3 DNA: TGTGCCAGCAGCTTAGAACAGGGCCTTCTCGGCAATCAGCCCCAGCATTTT
CDR3 protein: CASSLEQGLLGNQPQHF

J gene: TRBJ2-2
clone size: NA
D gene: TRBD2
V gene: TRBV5-6
CDR3 DNA: TGTGCCAGCAGCCTCGAGGCCCTAGCGGCGAACACCGGGGAGCTGTTTTTT
CDR3 protein: CASSLEALAANTGELFF

J gene: TRBJ1-2
clone size: NA
D gene: TRBD1
V gene: TRBV30
CDR3 DNA: TGTACGTTCGAACCCGGGACAGGATGGTTGGGCTATGGCTACACCTTC
CDR3 protein: CTFEPGTGWLGYGYTF

J gene: TRBJ1-2
clone size: NA
D gene: TRBD1
V gene: TRBV5-1
CDR3 DNA: TGCGCCAGCAGCGAGACAGGGGGCGATGGCTACACCTTC
CDR3 protein: CASSETGGDGYTF

J gene: TRBJ2-1
clone size: few
D gene: TRBD2
V gene: TRBV10-3
CDR3 DNA: TGTGCCATCAGTGAGCCAACTAGCGGGAGAGGGGATGAGCAGTTCTTC
CDR3 protein: CAISEPTSGRGDEQFF

J gene: TRBJ2-4
clone size: NA
D gene: NA
V gene: TRBV4-1
CDR3 DNA: TGCGCCAGCAGCCAAGATAGGGGCACTAAAAACATTCAGTACTTC
CDR3 protein: CASSQDRGTKNIQYF

J gene: TRBJ2-3
clone size: NA
D gene: NA
V gene: TRBV30
CDR3 DNA: TGTGCCTGGAGTGCCGGCCACCCCGGATCAGATACGCAGTATTTT
CDR3 protein: CAWSAGHPGSDTQYF

J gene: TRBJ2-7
clone size: NA
D gene: NA
V gene: TRBV5-1
CDR3 DNA: TGCGCCAGCAGGGGGGGCTACTACGAGCAGTACTTC
CDR3 protein: CASRGGYYEQYF

J gene: TRBJ2-6
clone size: NA
D gene: NA
V gene: TRBV25-1
CDR3 DNA: TGTGCCAGCAACCCATCCGGGGCCAACGTCCTGACTTTC
CDR3 protein: CASNPSGANVLTF

J gene: TRBJ2-3
clone size: NA
D gene: NA
V gene: TRBV5-1
CDR3 DNA: TGCGCCAGTAGTCCTGGACTGGCGAGCACAGATACGCAGTATTTT
CDR3 protein: CASSPGLASTDTQYF

J gene: TRBJ2-4
clone size: once
D gene: NA
V gene: TRBV27
CDR3 DNA: TGTGCCAGCAGTTTTTTGGAGGGAGCCAAAAACATTCAGTACTTC
CDR3 protein: CASSFLEGAKNIQYF

J gene: TRBJ2-2
clone size: NA
D gene: NA
V gene: TRBV19
CDR3 DNA: TGTGCCAGTCCACCGGGACGAGGGGTCGGGGAGCTGTTTTTT
CDR3 protein: CASPPGRGVGELFF

J gene: TRBJ1-5
clone size: NA
D gene: NA
V gene: TRBV15
CDR3 DNA: TGTGCCACCAGCAGAGGGTGGGAAGGGGGCAATCAGCCCCAGCATTTT
CDR3 protein: CATSRGWEGGNQPQHF

J gene: TRBJ2-3
clone size: NA
D gene: TRBD2
V gene: TRBV7-8
CDR3 DNA: TGTGCCAGCAGCCGTGAGGGAGGGAGCACAGATACGCAGTATTTT
CDR3 protein: CASSREGGSTDTQYF

J gene: TRBJ1-2
clone size: NA
D gene: NA
V gene: TRBV5-6
CDR3 DNA: TGTGCCAGCAGCTTGATTGGGGGACCCGCTAACTATGGCTACACCTTC
CDR3 protein: CASSLIGGPANYGYTF

J gene: TRBJ2-4
clone size: NA
D gene: NA
V gene: TRBV5-1
CDR3 DNA: TGCGCCAGCAGCTCCCGGGACCCCTCGCGGAACATTCAGTACTTC
CDR3 protein: CASSSRDPSRNIQYF

J gene: TRBJ2-3
clone size: once
D gene: NA
V gene: TRBV5-6
CDR3 DNA: TGTGCCAGCAGCTTCGGGGGATTAGTGACAGATACGCAGTATTTT
CDR3 protein: CASSFGGLVTDTQYF

J gene: TRBJ2-6
clone size: few
D gene: NA
V gene: TRBV6-5
CDR3 DNA: TGTGCCAGCAGTTATAGCTCTGGGGCCAACGTCCTGACTTTC
CDR3 protein: CASSYSSGANVLTF

J gene: TRBJ2-5
clone size: few
D gene: TRBD2
V gene: TRBV23-1
CDR3 DNA: TGCGCCAGCAGTCAAATGGAGCGGATTAAAGACCGGGACTATCAAAAAGAGACCCAGTACTTC
CDR3 protein: CASSQMERIKDRDYQKETQYF

J gene: TRBJ1-1
clone size: NA
D gene: NA
V gene: TRBV30
CDR3 DNA: TGTGCCTGGACCGGGGAGAGAATGAACACTGAAGCTTTCTTT
CDR3 protein: CAWTGERMNTEAFF

J gene: TRBJ2-7
clone size: few
D gene: NA
V gene: TRBV29-1
CDR3 DNA: TGCAGCGTTGATTATGGCTTTGAGCAGTACTTC
CDR3 protein: CSVDYGFEQYF

J gene: TRBJ2-3
clone size: NA
D gene: NA
V gene: TRBV9
CDR3 DNA: TGTGCCAGCAGCCCGAGAACTAGCACAGATACGCAGTATTTT
CDR3 protein: CASSPRTSTDTQYF

J gene: TRBJ2-1
clone size: few
D gene: NA
V gene: TRBV4-1
CDR3 DNA: TGCGCCAGCAGCCCCCTGGACTATGCTGAGCAGTTCTTC
CDR3 protein: CASSPLDYAEQFF

J gene: TRBJ2-2
clone size: NA
D gene: NA
V gene: TRBV29-1
CDR3 DNA: TGCAGCGTTCAGGACCGGCCCCGGAGCGGGGAGCTGTTTTTT
CDR3 protein: CSVQDRPRSGELFF

J gene: TRBJ2-5
clone size: NA
D gene: NA
V gene: TRBV6-5
CDR3 DNA: TGTGCCAGCAGCAACAGGCGGCAGGGAGAGACCCAGTACTTC
CDR3 protein: CASSNRRQGETQYF

J gene: TRBJ1-2
clone size: few
D gene: NA
V gene: TRBV6-1
CDR3 DNA: TGTGCCAGCAGTGAAAGGGGAGGGACTAGCTATGGCTACACCTTC
CDR3 protein: CASSERGGTSYGYTF

J gene: TRBJ2-3
clone size: once
D gene: NA
V gene: TRBV29-1
CDR3 DNA: TGCAGCGTGGGGCGGGACTCAGGGGTCACAGATACGCAGTATTTT
CDR3 protein: CSVGRDSGVTDTQYF

J gene: TRBJ2-5
clone size: few
D gene: NA
V gene: TRBV4-1
CDR3 DNA: TGCGCCAGCAGCCAACCAAGGCAGAATTACGACAGGCAAGAGACCCAGTACTTC
CDR3 protein: CASSQPRQNYDRQETQYF

J gene: TRBJ2-5
clone size: NA
D gene: TRBD2
V gene: TRBV7-2
CDR3 DNA: TGTGCCAGCAGCTTAGGGTCTAGCGGGAGGTTTGAGACCCAGTACTTC
CDR3 protein: CASSLGSSGRFETQYF

J gene: TRBJ2-5
clone size: NA
D gene: NA
V gene: TRBV6-6
CDR3 DNA: TGTGCCAGCAGTAGCAGGGCACAGACCCAGTACTTC
CDR3 protein: CASSSRAQTQYF

J gene: TRBJ1-2
clone size: NA
D gene: NA
V gene: TRBV5-6
CDR3 DNA: TGTGCCAGCAGCTCTGAGGCGGGCTACACCTTC
CDR3 protein: CASSSEAGYTF

J gene: TRBJ2-7
clone size: few
D gene: NA
V gene: TRBV18
CDR3 DNA: TGTGCCAGCTCAGAGAGGACAGACTACGAGCAGTACTTC
CDR3 protein: CASSERTDYEQYF

J gene: TRBJ1-3
clone size: NA
D gene: NA
V gene: TRBV25-1
CDR3 DNA: TGTGCCAGCAGTGGTGCCTCTGGAAACACCATATATTTT
CDR3 protein: CASSGASGNTIYF

J gene: TRBJ2-5
clone size: NA
D gene: NA
V gene: TRBV4-2
CDR3 DNA: TGTGCCAGCAGCCAAGGTGTCTCGCAGGGGAGGGGAGAGACCCAGTACTTC
CDR3 protein: CASSQGVSQGRGETQYF

J gene: TRBJ2-2
clone size: NA
D gene: TRBD2
V gene: TRBV29-1
CDR3 DNA: TGCAGCGTTGCATGGGGGGGCACCGGGGAGCTGTTTTTT
CDR3 protein: CSVAWGGTGELFF